The present T cell receptor (beta chain) was sequenced within a study of cytomegalovirus exposure and HLA in healthy donors. Turning to the study itself: HLA-typed donors contributed some 77 million unique TCRs, which were held in an early data release. Across around 400 genotyped donors, about 80% landed in the Caucasian-associated ancestry cluster. Study-wide findings and caveats: Analysis was carried out at a later point, and it linked a missense DCLRE1C variant to TCR beta V- and J-gene trimming. A previous analysis found most TCR beta V segments productive roughly 87% or roughly 30% of the time.

Details on this clone: Its antigen is undetermined.

PCR involved 60 Vbeta and 13 Jbeta primers. This table comes from immunoSEQ multiplex PCR, and its TCRdb copy is limited to in-frame clones, with some not included. The top ten hold under 0.75% of the sample, which has 170,000 or so clones, 70% to 85% seen once. The sample taken for sequencing was PBMCs. The sequence was obtained from a woman aged 40 to 50 in good health and CMV-seronegative.

The CDR3 sequence is CASSGPEGEFGNEQFF. In DNA, the CDR3 is TGTGCCAGCAGTGGACCCGAGGGGGAGTTTGGCAATGAGCAGTTCTTC. This chain links TRBV6-6 with TRBJ2-1; D possibly corresponds to TRBD1 (6 bases). V was trimmed by 5 bases and J by 6 bases, leaving 20 bases between them. Germline V gives CDR1 MNHNY, CDR2 SVGAGI (reference sequence). The CDR3 sequence is 16 residues long.